The next 14 T cell receptor beta chains were all read from a single sample in a study of Ad26.COV2.S vaccination and SARS-CoV-2 variants. TCRdb's copy holds only in-frame clones and misses some; the assay was immunoSEQ multiplex PCR. This repertoire shows about 350,000 clones, approximately 86% found once; its top ten account for about 10%. Treatment given: about 20 received Ad26.COV2.S at low or high dose, single or two shots; 5 received placebo; per-sample allocation not given. Following the first vaccine or placebo injection, samples were taken on day 63. Sequencing used peripheral blood, obtained in a trial of Ad26.COV2.S vaccine versus placebo. Receptors originate from a person aged 18-65 years who received the Ad26.COV2.S COVID-19 vaccine or a placebo.

The J gene is TRBJ2-7, the V gene TRBV30, with TRBD2 identical over 7 bases. CDR1 and CDR2 from the germline V gene are GTSNPN and SVGIG (reference sequence). V dropped 0 bases and J dropped 1; count of bases not matched to a gene: 0. This CDR3 has 13 residues. This CDR3 reads CAWSVLASYEQYF. Written as DNA, the CDR3 is TGTGCCTGGAGTGTACTAGCGTCCTACGAGCAGTACTTC.

The chain employs TRBV29-1 and TRBJ1-2, with TRBD1 matching over 7 bases. This CDR3 comprises 14 residues. Germline assignment: CDR1 SQVTM and CDR2 ANQGSEA. Unmatched junction bases numbered 11, after V lost 7 bases and J lost 3 bases. CDR3 protein: CSAATGSTYYGYTF. In DNA form, the CDR3 reads TGCAGCGCCGCGACAGGGTCGACCTACTATGGCTACACCTTC.

The V call is TRBV28, the J call TRBJ2-7; no reliable D call. The CDR3 extends over 13 amino acids. The germline V and J ends were trimmed by 10 bases and 2 bases, with 15 bases remaining between them. CDR1 is MDHEN, CDR2 SYDVKM, per germline. For the CDR3, the DNA is TGTGCCACCAGAAAGGCAGGCCCCTACGAGCAGTACTTC. Translation: CATRKAGPYEQYF.

The chain couples TRBV6-6 to TRBJ2-7; possibly TRBD1 or TRBD2 for D (5 bases each). Deletions cut 6 bases from V and 4 bases from J, with 16 bases between. Germline-derived CDR1 and CDR2 are MNHNY and SVGAGI (reference sequence). This CDR3 region has 14 residues. The CDR3, as DNA: TGTGCCAGCAGACCCGGAGGTCAGGGTTACGAGCAGTACTTC. It yields the protein CASRPGGQGYEQYF.

The J gene is TRBJ2-5, the V gene TRBV6-2 or TRBV6-3, with 15 bases aligning to TRBD2. Germline V gene lookup returns CDR1 MNHEY and CDR2 SVGEGT. V lost 6 bases to trimming and J lost 5 bases; unmatched junction nucleotides: 7. This CDR3 is built from 16 residues. The CDR3 DNA reads TGTGCCAGCAGCGGACTAGCGGGAGGGAGGAAGGAGACCCAGTACTTC. Translating gives CASSGLAGGRKETQYF.

The chain recombines TRBV5-1 with TRBJ2-2; D perhaps matches TRBD1 (6 bases). V was cut by 0 bases and J by 3 bases, with 9 bases left in between. The CDR3 is made up of 15 amino acids. CDR1 and CDR2 from the germline V gene are SGHRS and YFSETQ. CDR3 amino acids: CASSLGQGYTGELFF. In DNA form, the CDR3 reads TGCGCCAGCAGCTTGGGGCAGGGGTACACCGGGGAGCTGTTTTTT.

The chain employs TRBV7-2 and TRBJ2-3; TRBD2 agrees at 15 bases. Germline V gene sequence: CDR1 SGHTA, CDR2 FQGNSA. The CDR3 length is 18 residues. V dropped 5 bases and J dropped 0; count of bases not matched to a gene: 6. CDR3 sequence: CASSPGTSGGPSTDTQYF. CDR3 nucleotides: TGTGCCAGCAGCCCGGGGACTAGCGGGGGGCCTAGCACAGATACGCAGTATTTT.

The chain joins TRBV5-1 to TRBJ1-5, with no clear D. Germline-derived CDR1 and CDR2 are SGHRS and YFSETQ. V dropped 0 bases and J dropped 1 base, with 11 bases sitting between them. The CDR3 covers 16 residues. CDR3 region: CASSLAGIESNQPQHF. The DNA for the CDR3 is TGCGCCAGCAGCTTGGCCGGAATAGAAAGCAATCAGCCCCAGCATTTT. Full variable domain (missing parts from reference TRBV5-1 and TRBJ1-5): KAGVTQTPRYLIKTRGQQVTLSCSPISGHRSVSWYQQTPGQGLQFLFEYFSETQRNKGNFPGRFSGRQFSNSRSEMNVSTLELGDSALYLCASSLAGIESNQPQHFGDGTRLSIL.

With respect to this clone: At the DNA level, this CDR3 is encoded by other sequences in the same sample as well. The chain uses TRBV7-9 and TRBJ1-1; 9 bases align to TRBD1. This CDR3 spans 13 amino acids. CDR1 and CDR2 from the germline V gene are SEHNR and FQNEAQ (reference sequence). V trimming: 5 bases; J trimming: 4 bases; junction bases outside the gene matches: 2. The chain's CDR3 is CASSRQGGTEAFF. The CDR3 DNA follows: TGTGCCAGCAGCAGACAGGGGGGCACTGAAGCTTTCTTT.

The DNA of the CDR3 is TGCGCCAGCAGCTACTCAAGCGGCGCGGGGTGGACCCAGTACTTC. Protein product: CASSYSSGAGWTQYF. The rearrangement joins TRBV5-1 to TRBJ2-5; tentative D call: TRBD2 (6 bases). CDR3 size: 15 residues. Germline V gene lookup returns CDR1 SGHRS and CDR2 YFSETQ. Trimming took 3 bases from V and 7 from J, leaving 19 bases between them.

This chain connects TRBV5-1 to TRBJ2-3; D gene unclear. The V and J ends lost 1 base and 3 bases respectively, with 6 bases between them. The germline CDR1 and CDR2 sequences are SGHRS and YFSETQ. The CDR3 sequence is 13 residues long. The CDR3 DNA sequence: TGCGCCAGCAGCTTGAGAAGGACAGATACGCAGTATTTT. Translation gives CASSLRRTDTQYF.

V usage is TRBV15 and J usage is TRBJ2-2, with D perhaps matching TRBD1 or TRBD2 (6 bases each). Trimming removed 0 bases from V and 4 bases from J, with 12 bases in between. The CDR3 spans 16 residues. Per germline, CDR1 LNHNV and CDR2 YYDKDF (reference sequence). Written as DNA, the CDR3 is TGTGCCACCAGCAGAGATAGGGGGGCGGTCACCGGGGAGCTGTTTTTT. Protein sequence: CATSRDRGAVTGELFF. The complete variable domain, with remaining parts taken from reference TRBV15 and TRBJ2-2, reads DAMVIQNPRYQVTQFGKPVTLSCSQTLNHNVMYWYQQKSSQAPKLLFHYYDKDFNNEADTPDNFQSRRPNTSFCFLDIRSPGLGDTAMYLCATSRDRGAVTGELFFGEGSRLTVL.

With regard to this clone: This likely reflects a read error, since a far larger clone is one base away. Distinct nucleotide sequences in the sample also encode this CDR3. V is TRBV5-4 and J is TRBJ2-7; no firm D call. The CDR3 spans 12 residues. Trimming stripped 2 bases from V and 1 base from J, with 4 bases between. CDR1 SGHNT and CDR2 YYREEE come from the germline V gene (reference sequence). CDR3 DNA sequence: TGTGCCAGCAGCTTTGGGTCCTACGAGCAGTACTTC. It codes for CASSFGSYEQYF.

V usage is TRBV9 and J usage is TRBJ1-2; 8 nucleotides match TRBD1. This CDR3 comprises 14 residues. The junction had 4 bases not matched to a gene; V was cut back by 0 bases and J by 6 bases. CDR1 SGDLS and CDR2 YYNGEE come from the germline V gene. CDR3 bases: TGTGCCAGCAGCGTAGGGACAGGGAGAGATGGCTACACCTTC. Translation: CASSVGTGRDGYTF.